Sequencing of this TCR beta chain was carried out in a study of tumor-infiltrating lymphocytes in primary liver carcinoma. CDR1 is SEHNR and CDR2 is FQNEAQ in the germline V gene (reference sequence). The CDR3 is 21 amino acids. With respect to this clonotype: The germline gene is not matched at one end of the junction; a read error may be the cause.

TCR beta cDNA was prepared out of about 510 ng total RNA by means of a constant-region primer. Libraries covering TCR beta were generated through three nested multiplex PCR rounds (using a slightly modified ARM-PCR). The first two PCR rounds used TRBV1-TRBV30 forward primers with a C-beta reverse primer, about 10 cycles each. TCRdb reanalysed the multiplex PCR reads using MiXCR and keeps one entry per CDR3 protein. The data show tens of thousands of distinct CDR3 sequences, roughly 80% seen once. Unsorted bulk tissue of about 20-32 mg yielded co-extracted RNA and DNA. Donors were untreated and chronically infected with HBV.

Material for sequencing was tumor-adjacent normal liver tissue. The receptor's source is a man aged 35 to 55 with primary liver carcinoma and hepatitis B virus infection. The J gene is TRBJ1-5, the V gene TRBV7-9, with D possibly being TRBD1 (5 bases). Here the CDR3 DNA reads TGTGCCAGCAGCAGCGCCGCCGGCCCATTGGAGGGGAAGGCGACAAAGCAGCACCAGCATTTT. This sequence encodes CASSSAAGPLEGKATKQHQHF. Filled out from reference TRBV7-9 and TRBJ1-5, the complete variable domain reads DTGVSQNPRHKITKRGQNVTFRCDPISEHNRLYWYRQTLGQGPEFLTYFQNEAQLEKSRLLSDRFSAERPKGSFSTLEIQRTEQGDSAMYLCASSSAAGPLEGKATKQHQHFGDGTRLSIL.